The sequence of this T cell receptor beta chain was determined in a study of cytomegalovirus exposure and HLA in healthy donors. In the case of this clone: Within the sample, other DNA sequences also encode this same CDR3.

The PCR employed 60 Vbeta primers together with 13 Jbeta primers. The repertoire was sequenced with immunoSEQ multiplex PCR; TCRdb's copy has only in-frame clones and lacks some. The sample holds roughly 160,000 clones, about 83% seen once. The CDR3 is made up of 14 amino acids. Germline V lookup: CDR1 SGDLS, CDR2 YYNGEE. V shed 3 bases, J shed 0 bases, and the junction held 3 bases outside the gene matches. The rearrangement joins TRBV9 to TRBJ2-7; 7 bases agree with TRBD1. The specimen sequenced was PBMCs. This clonotype was sampled from a woman in her 30s in good health and CMV-seronegative. The chain's CDR3 is CASSAGDSSYEQYF. CDR3 sequence (DNA): TGTGCCAGCAGCGCCGGGGACAGCTCCTACGAGCAGTACTTC.